This record looks at one TCR beta chain sequence and its context. This record comes from a study of shared T cell receptors in the human thymus. TCRdb's table, derived via immunoSEQ multiplex PCR, lists solely in-frame clones and lacks some. Of about 540,000 clones listed, approximately 80% are singletons. The CDR3 covers 18 residues. Germline CDR1 MNHEY, CDR2 SMNVEV (reference sequence). Germline trimming cut 4 bases from V and 2 bases from J; bases unmatched to any gene: 17. This same sample was also part of a study on human thymus T cells. According to that study: Resections from corrective heart surgery provided thymus tissue. Apparent skewing of V and J gene usage characterized both thymic and blood repertoires. Thymic repertoires from unrelated individuals overlapped highly, related research reported.

Sequences were obtained from thymocytes. The clonotype was recovered from a boy under three years old with a congenital heart defect. The V call is TRBV27, the J call TRBJ2-7, with 7 bases lining up with TRBD2. CDR3 protein: CASSCLPHPGRVPYEQYF. CDR3 bases: TGTGCCAGCAGTTGCCTCCCCCACCCGGGGAGGGTTCCCTACGAGCAGTACTTC.